The present T cell receptor beta chain was sequenced within a study of shared clonotypes between healthy human individuals. TCRdb's copy holds only in-frame clones and misses some; the assay was immunoSEQ multiplex PCR. The repertoire has about 2,200,000 clones, around 93% of them found once; the top ten carry 1.5% to 2%. Study-level points and caveats: For naive CD4 cells, 4% to 5% of clonotypes were shared across a few donors.

This clone was seen a single time. Its antigen is unidentified. The naive CD8 subset, CD45RO-negative cells positively selected for CCR7, excluded terminally differentiated effector memory CD45RA+ cells. Donors were Caucasian adults residing in Nashville, Tennessee, USA. This clonotype was obtained from a man between 18 and 29 years old in good health. Some clones in this sample may be carry-over from other donors' samples. Sequencing used naive CD8+ T cells from PBMCs.

CDR3 DNA: TGTGCCTGGATGACAGGTGGAGCACCCTACGAGCAGTACTTC. It encodes CAWMTGGAPYEQYF. The chain uses TRBV30 and TRBJ2-7; possible D gene TRBD1, 6 bases. The ends were cut back, 4 bases at V and 2 bases at J, with 15 bases in the middle. This CDR3 is built from 14 residues. Per the germline V gene, CDR1 is GTSNPN and CDR2 is SVGIG (reference sequence).